This T cell receptor (beta chain) was obtained from a study of blood T cell repertoires in COVID-19. CDR3 length: 17 residues. V lost 4 bases, J lost 7 bases, and 22 bases lay in between. Germline V gives CDR1 KGHDR, CDR2 SFDVKD. Clones were sequenced by immunoSEQ multiplex PCR, and TCRdb holds only the in-frame ones, with some missing. The table records around 340,000 clones, roughly 90% of them present only once. V usage is TRBV24-1 and J usage is TRBJ2-1; D may be TRBD2 (7 bases). This TCR came from a woman aged 25-40 years who had been exposed to COVID-19. Specimen: PBMCs or T cells enriched from blood (not recorded which). CDR3: CATSDHPGGGGGNEQFF. The CDR3 coding sequence is TGTGCCACCAGTGACCACCCTGGGGGAGGGGGTGGGAATGAGCAGTTCTTC.